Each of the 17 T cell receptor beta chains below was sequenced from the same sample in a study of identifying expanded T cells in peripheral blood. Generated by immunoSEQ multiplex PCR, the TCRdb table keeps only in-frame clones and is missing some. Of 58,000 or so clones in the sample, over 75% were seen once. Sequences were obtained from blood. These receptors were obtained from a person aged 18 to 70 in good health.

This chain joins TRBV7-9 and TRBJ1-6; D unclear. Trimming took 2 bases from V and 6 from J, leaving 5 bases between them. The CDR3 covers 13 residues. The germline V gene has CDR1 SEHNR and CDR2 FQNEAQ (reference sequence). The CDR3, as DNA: TGTGCCAGCAGCTTACGCCCTAATTCACCCCTCCACTTT. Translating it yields CASSLRPNSPLHF.

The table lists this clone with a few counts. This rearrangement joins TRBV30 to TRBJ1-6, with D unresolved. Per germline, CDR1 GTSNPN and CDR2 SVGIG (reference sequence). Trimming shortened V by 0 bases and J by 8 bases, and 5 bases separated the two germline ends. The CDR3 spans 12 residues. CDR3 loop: CAWSVGYSPLHF. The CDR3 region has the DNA TGTGCCTGGAGTGTAGGGTATTCACCCCTCCACTTT.

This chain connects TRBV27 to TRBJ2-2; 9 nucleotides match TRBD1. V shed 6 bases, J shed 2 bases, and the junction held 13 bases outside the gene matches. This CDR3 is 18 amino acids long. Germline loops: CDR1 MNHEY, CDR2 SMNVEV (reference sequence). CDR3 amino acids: CASSRQGVELFNTGELFF. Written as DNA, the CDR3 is TGTGCCAGCAGCAGACAGGGGGTGGAACTTTTTAACACCGGGGAGCTGTTTTTT.

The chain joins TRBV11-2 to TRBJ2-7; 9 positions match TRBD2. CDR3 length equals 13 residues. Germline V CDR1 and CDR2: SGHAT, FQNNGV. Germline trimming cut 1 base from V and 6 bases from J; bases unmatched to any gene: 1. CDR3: CASSLGREGEQYF. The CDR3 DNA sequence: TGTGCCAGCAGCTTAGGGCGGGAGGGCGAGCAGTACTTC.

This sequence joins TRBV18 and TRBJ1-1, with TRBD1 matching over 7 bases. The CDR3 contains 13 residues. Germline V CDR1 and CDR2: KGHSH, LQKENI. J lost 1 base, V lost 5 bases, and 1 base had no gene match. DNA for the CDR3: TGTGCCAGCTCAGGACAGGAGAACACTGAAGCTTTCTTT. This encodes CASSGQENTEAFF.

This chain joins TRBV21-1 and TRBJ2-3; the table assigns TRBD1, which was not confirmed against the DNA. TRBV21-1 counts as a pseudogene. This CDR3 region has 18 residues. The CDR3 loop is CASSKAIRQGRSTDTQYF. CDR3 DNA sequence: TGTGCCAGCAGCAAAGCCATTCGACAGGGGAGGAGCACAGATACGCAGTATTTT.

The CDR3 DNA follows: TGTGCCAGCAGGGACGGACAGACCTACGAGCAGTACGTC. Translation gives CASRDGQTYEQYV. This rearrangement joins TRBV2 to TRBJ2-7; D possibly corresponds to TRBD1 (6 bases). V lost 6 bases and J 2 bases, leaving 11 bases between the germline ends. Per the germline V gene, CDR1 is SNHLY and CDR2 is FYNNEI. The CDR3 has 13 residues.

CDR3 protein: CASSPLSEQYF. In DNA form, the CDR3 reads TGTGCCAGCAGCCCGCTGAGTGAGCAGTACTTC. The chain has TRBV5-5 and TRBJ2-7, with D hard to call. V gave up 4 bases and J gave up 7 bases, with 9 bases separating them. Germline assignment: CDR1 SGHKS and CDR2 YYEKEE (reference sequence). The CDR3 is 11 amino acids. Based on the CDR3 plus reference TRBV5-5 and TRBJ2-7, the full variable domain is DAGVTQSPTHLIKTRGQQVTLRCSPISGHKSVSWYQQVLGQGPQFIFQYYEKEERGRGNFPDRFSARQFPNYSSELNVNALLLGDSALYLCASSPLSEQYFGPGTRLTVT.

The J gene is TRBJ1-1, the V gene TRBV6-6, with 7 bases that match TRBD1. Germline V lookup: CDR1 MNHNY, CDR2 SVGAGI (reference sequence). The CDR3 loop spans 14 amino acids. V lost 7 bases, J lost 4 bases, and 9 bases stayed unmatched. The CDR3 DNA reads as TGTGCCAGCACCTGGGAACAGGGGATCACTGAAGCTTTCTTT. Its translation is CASTWEQGITEAFF.

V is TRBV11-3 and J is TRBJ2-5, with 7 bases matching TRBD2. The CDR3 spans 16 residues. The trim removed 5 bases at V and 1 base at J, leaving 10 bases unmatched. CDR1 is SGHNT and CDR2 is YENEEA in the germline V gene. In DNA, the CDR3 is TGTGCCAGCAGCCCTGGGGCGGGAGCCACCCAAGAGACCCAGTACTTC. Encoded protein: CASSPGAGATQETQYF. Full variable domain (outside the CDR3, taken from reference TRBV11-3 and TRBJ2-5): EAGVVQSPRYKIIEKKQPVAFWCNPISGHNTLYWYLQNLGQGPELLIRYENEEAVDDSQLPKDRFSAERLKGVDSTLKIQPAELGDSAVYLCASSPGAGATQETQYFGPGTRLLVL.

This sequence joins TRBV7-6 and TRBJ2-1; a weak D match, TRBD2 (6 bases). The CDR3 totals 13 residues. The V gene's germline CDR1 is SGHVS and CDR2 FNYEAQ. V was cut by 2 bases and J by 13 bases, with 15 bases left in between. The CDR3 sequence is CASSLSGGEIQFF. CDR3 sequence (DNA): TGTGCCAGCAGCTTATCAGGCGGGGAGATACAGTTCTTC.

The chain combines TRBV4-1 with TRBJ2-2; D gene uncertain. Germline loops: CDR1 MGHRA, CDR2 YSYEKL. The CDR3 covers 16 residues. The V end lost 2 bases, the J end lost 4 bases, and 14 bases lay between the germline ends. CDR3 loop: CASSQNGRVATGELFF. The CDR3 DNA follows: TGCGCCAGCAGCCAAAACGGACGGGTTGCCACCGGGGAGCTGTTTTTT.

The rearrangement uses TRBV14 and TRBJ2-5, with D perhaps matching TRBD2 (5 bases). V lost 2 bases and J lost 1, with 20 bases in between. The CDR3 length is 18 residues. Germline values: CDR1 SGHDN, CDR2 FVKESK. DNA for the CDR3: TGTGCCAGCAGCCAACGGCTACCGGCGGGCCCGGGCCAAGAGACCCAGTACTTC. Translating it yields CASSQRLPAGPGQETQYF.

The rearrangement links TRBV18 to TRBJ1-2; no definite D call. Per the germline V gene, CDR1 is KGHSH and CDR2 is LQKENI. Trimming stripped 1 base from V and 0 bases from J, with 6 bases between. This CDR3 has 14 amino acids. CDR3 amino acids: CASSPQSANYGYTF. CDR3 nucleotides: TGTGCCAGCTCACCACAGAGCGCTAACTATGGCTACACCTTC.

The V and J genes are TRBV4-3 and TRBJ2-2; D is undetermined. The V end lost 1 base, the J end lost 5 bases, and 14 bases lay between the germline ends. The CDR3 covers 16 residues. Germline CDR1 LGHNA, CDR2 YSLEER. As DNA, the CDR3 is TGCGCCAGCAGCCAAGGGGCCACCATTACTACCGGGGAGCTGTTTTTT. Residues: CASSQGATITTGELFF.

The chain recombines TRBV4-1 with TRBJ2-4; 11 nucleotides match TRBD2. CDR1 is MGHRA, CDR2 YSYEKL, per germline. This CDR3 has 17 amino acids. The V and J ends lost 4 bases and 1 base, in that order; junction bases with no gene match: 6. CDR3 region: CASSLNSGGAAKNIQYF. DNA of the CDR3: TGCGCCAGCAGCCTAAATAGCGGGGGGGCCGCCAAAAACATTCAGTACTTC.

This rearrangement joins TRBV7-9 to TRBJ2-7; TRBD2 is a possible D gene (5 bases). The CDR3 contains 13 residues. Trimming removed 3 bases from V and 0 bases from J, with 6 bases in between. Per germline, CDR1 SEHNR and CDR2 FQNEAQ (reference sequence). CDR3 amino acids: CASSFGSSYEQYF. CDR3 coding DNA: TGTGCCAGCAGCTTTGGGAGCTCCTACGAGCAGTACTTC.